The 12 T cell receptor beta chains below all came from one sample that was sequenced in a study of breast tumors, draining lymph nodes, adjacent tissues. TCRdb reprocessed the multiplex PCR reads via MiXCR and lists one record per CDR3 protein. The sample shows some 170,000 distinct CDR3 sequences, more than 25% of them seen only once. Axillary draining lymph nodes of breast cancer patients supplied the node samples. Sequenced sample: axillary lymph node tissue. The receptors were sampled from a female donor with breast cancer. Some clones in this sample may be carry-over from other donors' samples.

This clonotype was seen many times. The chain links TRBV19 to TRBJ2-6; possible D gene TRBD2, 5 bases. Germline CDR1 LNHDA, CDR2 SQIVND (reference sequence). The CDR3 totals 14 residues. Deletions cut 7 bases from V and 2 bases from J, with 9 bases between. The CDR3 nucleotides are TGTGCCAGTATGTACGGGGCTGGGGCCAACGTCCTGACTTTC. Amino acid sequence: CASMYGAGANVLTF.

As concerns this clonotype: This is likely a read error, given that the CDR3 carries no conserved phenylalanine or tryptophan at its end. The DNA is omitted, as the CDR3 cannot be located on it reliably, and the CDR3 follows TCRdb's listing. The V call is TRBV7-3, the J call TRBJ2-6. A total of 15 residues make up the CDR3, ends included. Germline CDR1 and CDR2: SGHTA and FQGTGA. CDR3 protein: CASSYGILGANVLPS.

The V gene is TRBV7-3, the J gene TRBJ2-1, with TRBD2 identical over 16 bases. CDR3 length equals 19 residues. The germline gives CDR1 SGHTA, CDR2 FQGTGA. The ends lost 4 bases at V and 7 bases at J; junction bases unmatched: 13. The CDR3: CASSSTTGGLAGGPNEQFF. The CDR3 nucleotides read TGTGCCAGCAGCTCTACGACCGGGGGACTAGCGGGAGGGCCTAATGAGCAGTTCTTC.

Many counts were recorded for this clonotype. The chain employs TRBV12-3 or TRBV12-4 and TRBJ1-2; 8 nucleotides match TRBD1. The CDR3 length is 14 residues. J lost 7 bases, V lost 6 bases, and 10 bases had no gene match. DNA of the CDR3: TGTGCCAGCAGGGGACAGGTACAAAGGGCTGGCTACACCTTC. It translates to CASRGQVQRAGYTF.

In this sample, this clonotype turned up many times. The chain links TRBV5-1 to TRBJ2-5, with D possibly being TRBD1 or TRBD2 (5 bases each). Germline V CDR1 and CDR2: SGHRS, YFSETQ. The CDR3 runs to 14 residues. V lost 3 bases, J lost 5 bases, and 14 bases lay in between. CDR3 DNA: TGCGCCAGCAGCTCCGTCCCGGGGCCCGAGACCCAGTACTTC. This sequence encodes CASSSVPGPETQYF.

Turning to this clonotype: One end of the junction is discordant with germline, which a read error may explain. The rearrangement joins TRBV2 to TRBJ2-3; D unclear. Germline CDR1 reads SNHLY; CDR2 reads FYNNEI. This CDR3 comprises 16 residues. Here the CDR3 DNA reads TGTGCCAGCAGCCGTCGAAGTCTAGGCATCACAGATACGCAGTATTTC. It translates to CASSRRSLGITDTQYF.

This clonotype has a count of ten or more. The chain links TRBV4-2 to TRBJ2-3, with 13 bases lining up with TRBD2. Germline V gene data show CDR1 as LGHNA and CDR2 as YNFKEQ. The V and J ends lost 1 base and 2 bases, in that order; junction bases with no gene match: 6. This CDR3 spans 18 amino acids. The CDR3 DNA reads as TGTGCCAGCAGCCAAGGGACTAGCGGGGGCACTCTCACAGATACGCAGTATTTT. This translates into CASSQGTSGGTLTDTQYF.

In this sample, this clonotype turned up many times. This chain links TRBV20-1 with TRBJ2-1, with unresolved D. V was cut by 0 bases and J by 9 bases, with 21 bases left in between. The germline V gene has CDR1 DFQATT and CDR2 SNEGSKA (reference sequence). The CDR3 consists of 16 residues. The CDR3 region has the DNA TGCAGTGCTAGAGATATCCCTCAACCCTACGTAGGTGAGCAGTTCTTC. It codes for CSARDIPQPYVGEQFF.

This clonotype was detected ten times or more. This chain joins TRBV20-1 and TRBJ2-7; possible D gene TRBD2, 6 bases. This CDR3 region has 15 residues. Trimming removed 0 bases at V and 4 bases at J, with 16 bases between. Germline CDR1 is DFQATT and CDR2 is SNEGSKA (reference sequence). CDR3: CSARDIRGEVYEQYF. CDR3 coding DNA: TGCAGTGCTAGAGACATCCGAGGGGAGGTTTACGAGCAGTACTTC.

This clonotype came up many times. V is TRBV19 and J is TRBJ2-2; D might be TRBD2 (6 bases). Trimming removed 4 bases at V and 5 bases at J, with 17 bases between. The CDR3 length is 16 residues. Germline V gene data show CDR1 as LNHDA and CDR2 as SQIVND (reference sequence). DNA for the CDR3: TGTGCCAGTAGTACCCGACTAGAACGGGGGACCGGGGAGCTGTTTTTT. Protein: CASSTRLERGTGELFF.

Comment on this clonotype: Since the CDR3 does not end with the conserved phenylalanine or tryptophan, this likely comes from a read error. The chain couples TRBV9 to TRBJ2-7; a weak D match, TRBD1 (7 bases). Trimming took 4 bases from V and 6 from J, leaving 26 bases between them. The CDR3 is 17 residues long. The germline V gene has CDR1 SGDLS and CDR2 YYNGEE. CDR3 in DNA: TGTGCCAGCAGCCCCCGACCTGGGGGGACAGTACCCTCCGAGCAGTACTCC. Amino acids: CASSPRPGGTVPSEQYS.

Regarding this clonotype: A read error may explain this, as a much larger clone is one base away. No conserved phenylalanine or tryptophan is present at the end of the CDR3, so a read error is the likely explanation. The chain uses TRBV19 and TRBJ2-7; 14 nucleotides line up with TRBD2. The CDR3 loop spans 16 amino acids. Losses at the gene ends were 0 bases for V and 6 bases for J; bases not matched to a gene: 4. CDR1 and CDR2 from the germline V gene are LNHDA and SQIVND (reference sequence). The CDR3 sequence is CASSIEPGLAGAEQYS. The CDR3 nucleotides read TGTGCCAGTAGTATAGAGCCGGGACTAGCGGGAGCCGAGCAGTACTCC.